The 28 T cell receptor beta chains listed next were all sequenced from one sample in a study of lymphopenia after photon versus proton radiotherapy (dated by TCRdb to the late 2010s). Receptor libraries were prepared by the immunoSEQ multiplex PCR assay. This is the immuneACCESS table as TCRdb keeps it, with only in-frame sequences that have V and J called. A part of the clones is gone; compared with another copy, unresolved V genes explain less than half, and the rest is unexplained. For this sample the table gives 11,000 to 15,000 clones, of which 82% were detected only once. The ten largest make up about 25% of the sample. The sequencing used peripheral blood, collected from a patient treated with photon-based radiotherapy. These TCRs come from a man aged 45-65 years with gastric cancer.

The chain joins TRBV11-2 to TRBJ2-5; D is perhaps TRBD1 (9 bases). The CDR3 sequence is 15 residues long. Germline CDR1 reads SGHAT; CDR2 reads FQNNGV. Trimming stripped 5 bases from V and 5 bases from J, with 18 bases between. The CDR3 DNA sequence: TGTGCCAGCAGCGTAGCGGGGACAGGGCGGGAGACCCAGTACTTC. The encoded protein is CASSVAGTGRETQYF.

About this clone itself: One end of the junction does not line up with germline, which may come from a read error. The CDR3 region has the DNA TGTGCCAGCAGCGAGTACGTGAATACTGAAGCTTTCTTT. It codes for CASSEYVNTEAFF. V is TRBV7-8 and J is TRBJ1-1; D is ambiguous. Per the germline V gene, CDR1 is SGHVS and CDR2 is FQNEAQ. The CDR3 has 13 residues.

This clone showed up just once. The chain is built from TRBV5-5 and TRBJ1-1; D gene unclear. Germline CDR1 and CDR2: SGHKS and YYEKEE (reference sequence). The CDR3 contains 12 residues. Trimming shortened V by 0 bases and J by 7 bases, and 7 bases separated the two germline ends. In nucleotides, the CDR3 is TGTGCCAGCAGCTTGGTTGCGGGTGAAGCTTTCTTT. Translating it yields CASSLVAGEAFF. Full variable domain (outside the CDR3, taken from reference TRBV5-5 and TRBJ1-1): DAGVTQSPTHLIKTRGQQVTLRCSPISGHKSVSWYQQVLGQGPQFIFQYYEKEERGRGNFPDRFSARQFPNYSSELNVNALLLGDSALYLCASSLVAGEAFFGQGTRLTVV.

V usage is TRBV19 and J usage is TRBJ1-2, with 7 nucleotides matching TRBD1. Looked up from germline, CDR1 is LNHDA and CDR2 is SQIVND (reference sequence). The CDR3 covers 17 residues. With 6 bases clipped from V and 2 bases from J, the junction kept 15 bases outside the gene matches. CDR3 in DNA: TGTGCCAGTAGCGGACAGGCCAGAACGAACCCCAACTATGGCTACACCTTC. It specifies CASSGQARTNPNYGYTF.

V and J are TRBV4-1 and TRBJ1-2, with 8 bases that match TRBD1. Germline loops: CDR1 MGHRA, CDR2 YSYEKL. This CDR3 is built from 15 residues. V lost 1 base to trimming and J lost 4 bases; unmatched junction nucleotides: 5. The CDR3 DNA reads TGCGCCAGCAGCCAAGGGGGACAGGAGACCTATGGCTACACCTTC. Its protein is CASSQGGQETYGYTF.

V and J are TRBV6-6 and TRBJ1-1; D might be TRBD1 (6 bases). From germline, CDR1 is MNHNY and CDR2 SVGAGI (reference sequence). V was pared by 6 bases and J by 5 bases, with 10 bases between. CDR3 length: 12 amino acids. The CDR3 loop reads CASRYTGTEAFF. DNA for the CDR3: TGTGCCAGCAGGTACACAGGGACTGAAGCTTTCTTT.

The CDR3 region is CASSLAGTDRSYEQYV. CDR3 nucleotides: TGTGCCAGCAGCTTGGCCGGGACAGACCGCTCCTACGAGCAGTACGTC. The V and J genes are TRBV5-5 and TRBJ2-7; 7 nucleotides align to TRBD1. V was pared by 0 bases and J by 0 bases, with 6 bases of the junction left unmatched. CDR1 is SGHKS and CDR2 is YYEKEE in the germline V gene (reference sequence). This CDR3 has 16 residues.

The J gene is TRBJ2-3, the V gene TRBV7-2; the D is unclear. Trimming cost V 1 base and J 5 bases, with 10 bases left between them. The germline V gene has CDR1 SGHTA and CDR2 FQGNSA. The CDR3 covers 14 residues. The CDR3 DNA reads as TGTGCCAGCAGCTTAGGGGTTGGGTTAGATACGCAGTATTTT. Protein sequence: CASSLGVGLDTQYF.

The chain uses TRBV9 and TRBJ2-3, with a tentative D call TRBD1 (5 bases). V dropped 4 bases and J dropped 4 bases, with 13 bases sitting between them. The CDR3 runs 14 residues. CDR1 and CDR2 from the germline V gene are SGDLS and YYNGEE. The CDR3 sequence: CASSFSGIADTQYF. The CDR3 DNA follows: TGTGCCAGCAGCTTTTCAGGGATCGCAGATACGCAGTATTTT.

V gene TRBV18 combines with J gene TRBJ2-1, with 7 bases lining up with TRBD2. CDR1 and CDR2 (germline): KGHSH, LQKENI. The CDR3 spans 14 residues. V shed 2 bases, J shed 6 bases, and the junction held 4 bases outside the gene matches. The DNA for the CDR3 is TGTGCCAGCTCACCAGGGGCGGGGGTCAATGAGCAGTTCTTC. This translates into CASSPGAGVNEQFF.

The chain links TRBV10-3 to TRBJ1-5; maybe TRBD1 (6 bases). Per the germline V gene, CDR1 is ENHRY and CDR2 is SYGVKD. The CDR3 spans 15 residues. V gave up 5 bases and J gave up 0 bases, with 11 bases separating them. CDR3 nucleotide sequence: TGTGCCATCAGTAGGACAGACAATAGCAATCAGCCCCAGCATTTT. It specifies CAISRTDNSNQPQHF.

The rearrangement links TRBV28 to TRBJ1-6; 8 bases match TRBD1. V shed 6 bases, J shed 4 bases, and the junction held 8 bases outside the gene matches. The CDR3 consists of 16 residues. Looked up from germline, CDR1 is MDHEN and CDR2 is SYDVKM. The CDR3 loop is CASSPTGGSYNSPLHF. CDR3 sequence (DNA): TGTGCCAGCAGCCCAACAGGGGGATCTTATAATTCACCCCTCCACTTT. The full variable domain, its missing parts supplied by reference TRBV28 and TRBJ1-6, is DVKVTQSSRYLVKRTGEKVFLECVQDMDHENMFWYRQDPGLGLRLIYFSYDVKMKEKGDIPEGYSVSREKKERFSLILESASTNQTSMYLCASSPTGGSYNSPLHFGNGTRLTVT.

The genes are TRBV7-2 and TRBJ2-5; 9 bases align to TRBD1. The germline CDR1 and CDR2 sequences are SGHTA and FQGNSA. V lost 3 bases and J lost 0; bases outside the gene matches: 8. This CDR3 has 17 residues. The CDR3 here is CASSFVGTGSYQETQYF. For the CDR3, the DNA is TGTGCCAGCAGCTTCGTGGGGACAGGGTCATACCAAGAGACCCAGTACTTC.

This chain connects TRBV27 to TRBJ1-2, with D unclear. Germline CDR1 is MNHEY and CDR2 is SMNVEV (reference sequence). The CDR3 is made up of 13 amino acids. The V end was cut by 7 bases, the J end by 8 bases, with 17 bases between. The CDR3 DNA sequence: TGTGCCAGCACCCCCCTCGGAGGAGGAGGCTACACCTTC. It translates to CASTPLGGGGYTF.

The rearrangement links TRBV6-1 to TRBJ1-3; no clear D gene. The V end was cut by 1 base, the J end by 0 bases, with 7 bases between. The CDR3 consists of 15 residues. Germline V gene sequence: CDR1 MNHNS, CDR2 SASEGT. The CDR3 loop is CASSEVRNSGNTIYF. The CDR3 DNA reads TGTGCCAGCAGTGAAGTCAGAAACTCTGGAAACACCATATATTTT.

The chain has TRBV30 and TRBJ2-7; D perhaps matches TRBD2 (6 bases). The V and J ends lost 0 bases and 6 bases respectively, with 12 bases between them. The germline CDR1 and CDR2 sequences are GTSNPN and SVGIG (reference sequence). The length of the CDR3 is 13 residues. The CDR3 coding sequence is TGTGCCTGGAGTGTCCAGGGAGGAAGCGAGCAGTACTTC. Encoded protein: CAWSVQGGSEQYF.

J is TRBJ2-2 and V is TRBV14, with D unclear. The V gene lost 4 bases and the J gene lost 7 bases, with 10 bases spanning the gap. This CDR3 contains 13 residues. Germline CDR1 is SGHDN and CDR2 is FVKESK. DNA for the CDR3: TGTGCCAGCAGCCCCCGAGTGTTCGGGGAGCTGTTTTTT. It is translated as CASSPRVFGELFF. Full variable domain (rest looked up from reference TRBV14 and TRBJ2-2): EAGVTQFPSHSVIEKGQTVTLRCDPISGHDNLYWYRRVMGKEIKFLLHFVKESKQDESGMPNNRFLAERTGGTYSTLKVQPAELEDSGVYFCASSPRVFGELFFGEGSRLTVL.

V gene TRBV19 combines with J gene TRBJ1-4, with D perhaps TRBD1 (5 bases). Germline values: CDR1 LNHDA, CDR2 SQIVND (reference sequence). CDR3 length equals 15 residues. V was trimmed by 2 bases and J by 2 bases, leaving 9 bases between them. The CDR3 loop reads CASSISRDTNEKLFF. CDR3 bases: TGTGCCAGTAGTATATCCCGGGACACTAATGAAAAACTGTTTTTT.

The genes are TRBV19 and TRBJ2-5, with TRBD1 as a possible D gene (6 bases). Germline values: CDR1 LNHDA, CDR2 SQIVND (reference sequence). This CDR3 spans 14 amino acids. The germline V and J ends were trimmed by 6 bases and 5 bases, with 16 bases remaining between them. The CDR3 DNA reads TGTGCCAGTAGCTCTTTGGGGGCTTGGGAGACCCAGTACTTC. Amino acid sequence: CASSSLGAWETQYF.

The rearrangement uses TRBV7-3 and TRBJ2-7; D possibly corresponds to TRBD1 (5 bases). The CDR3 length is 13 residues. Trimming took off 1 base at V and 8 bases at J, with 12 bases between the two ends. Germline values: CDR1 SGHTA, CDR2 FQGTGA. The CDR3: CASSLNQGNQQYF. The CDR3 DNA sequence: TGTGCCAGCAGCTTAAACCAGGGAAATCAGCAGTACTTC.

The chain combines TRBV29-1 with TRBJ1-2; D not certain. The ends were cut back, 7 bases at V and 4 bases at J, with 13 bases in the middle. Per germline, CDR1 SQVTM and CDR2 ANQGSEA. The CDR3 is made up of 12 amino acids. The CDR3 DNA sequence: TGCAGCGCCGAGGCCAGCGGCTATGGCTACACCTTC. Translation gives CSAEASGYGYTF.

The chain carries TRBV7-9 and TRBJ1-1; D gene uncertain. The CDR3 sequence is 13 residues long. The V gene lost 5 bases and the J gene lost 4 bases, with 11 bases spanning the gap. Germline values: CDR1 SEHNR, CDR2 FQNEAQ (reference sequence). DNA for the CDR3: TGTGCCAGCAGCACGCCCGGGCCCACTGAAGCTTTCTTT. It translates to CASSTPGPTEAFF. The full variable domain, completed using reference TRBV7-9 and TRBJ1-1, is DTGVSQNPRHKITKRGQNVTFRCDPISEHNRLYWYRQTLGQGPEFLTYFQNEAQLEKSRLLSDRFSAERPKGSFSTLEIQRTEQGDSAMYLCASSTPGPTEAFFGQGTRLTVV.

This clone was observed once. V usage is TRBV9 and J usage is TRBJ1-1; 10 bases match TRBD1. The J segment lost 5 bases and the V segment lost 1 base, leaving 5 bases of the junction unmatched. This CDR3 spans 15 amino acids. CDR1 is SGDLS and CDR2 is YYNGEE in the germline V gene. The CDR3 loop is CASSVPRQGATEAFF. The CDR3 coding sequence is TGTGCCAGCAGCGTACCCAGACAGGGGGCAACTGAAGCTTTCTTT.

The chain couples TRBV29-1 to TRBJ1-1; D gene ambiguous. V shed 5 bases and J shed 1 base, with 11 bases lying between them. The CDR3 runs 13 residues. Germline values: CDR1 SQVTM, CDR2 ANQGSEA. CDR3: CSVLVGPNTEAFF. The CDR3 DNA is TGCAGCGTTCTGGTTGGCCCGAACACTGAAGCTTTCTTT.

The CDR3 nucleotides read TGTGCCAGCAGTGCCGTGAGTCCCACCACCTACTACGAGCAGTACGTC. It encodes CASSAVSPTTYYEQYV. The chain employs TRBV6-1 and TRBJ2-7; D remains unclear. CDR3 length: 16 amino acids. Germline loops: CDR1 MNHNS, CDR2 SASEGT. Trimming took 4 bases from V and 3 from J, leaving 19 bases between them.

J is TRBJ2-5 and V is TRBV19, with TRBD2 matching 8 bases. This CDR3 contains 13 residues. V was clipped by 9 bases and J by 5 bases; unmatched bases: 8. Germline CDR1 is LNHDA and CDR2 is SQIVND (reference sequence). The CDR3 DNA follows: TGTGCCAGCGGGGGGGCGCGGGGCGAGACCCAGTACTTC. It encodes CASGGARGETQYF.

The chain joins TRBV18 to TRBJ1-4, with no clear D. The CDR3 has 14 residues. Trimming took off 2 bases at V and 2 bases at J, with 6 bases between the two ends. Germline V lookup: CDR1 KGHSH, CDR2 LQKENI. The CDR3 DNA sequence: TGTGCCAGCTCACCAGGGATTACTAATGAAAAACTGTTTTTT. Amino acid sequence: CASSPGITNEKLFF.

The chain uses TRBV9 and TRBJ1-2, with D possibly TRBD1 on 5 matching bases. V was shortened by 0 bases and J by 0 bases, with 6 bases between the two germline ends. The CDR3 has 14 residues. Germline assignment: CDR1 SGDLS and CDR2 YYNGEE. The CDR3 loop is CASSVEGPNYGYTF. For the CDR3, the DNA is TGTGCCAGCAGCGTAGAGGGGCCTAACTATGGCTACACCTTC.